Each of the 24 T cell receptor beta chains below was sequenced from the same sample in a study of T-cell reconstitution after alpha-beta-depleted transplantation in children. Preparation of the TCRbeta library used unique molecular identifiers. MiXCR, run by TCRdb on the PCR reads, gives a single entry per CDR3 protein. This table has about 610,000 distinct CDR3 sequences, over 9.5% appearing once. Material: PBMCs from the stem cell graft donor, obtained from the stem cell graft. These receptors all come from a human donor who donated a stem cell graft to a child with acute myeloid leukemia.

This clonotype was observed a handful of times. The chain joins TRBV6-2 or TRBV6-3 to TRBJ2-1, with 11 bases that match TRBD2. Looked up from germline, CDR1 is MNHEY and CDR2 is SVGEGT. With V trimmed by 5 bases and J by 6 bases, 9 bases remained unmatched. The CDR3 length is 16 residues. The CDR3: CASSAAGTSGTNEQFF. CDR3 nucleotides: TGTGCCAGCAGTGCCGCCGGGACTAGCGGAACCAATGAGCAGTTCTTC.

J is TRBJ2-1 and V is TRBV20-1; D could derive from TRBD1 or TRBD2 (5 bases each). Germline assignment: CDR1 DFQATT and CDR2 SNEGSKA (reference sequence). Trimming took 6 bases from V and 2 from J, leaving 20 bases between them. The CDR3 runs 16 residues. CDR3 sequence reads: CSAPKRGRRTYNEQFF. CDR3 coding DNA: TGCAGTGCCCCGAAACGGGGCAGGCGTACCTACAATGAGCAGTTCTTC.

The CDR3 DNA follows: TGTGCCAGCAGTACCCCCCCGCTAGCGGGAGGGCCCCAGTATTTT. This sequence encodes CASSTPPLAGGPQYF. This chain links TRBV6-1 with TRBJ2-3; 12 bases match TRBD2. Looked up from germline, CDR1 is MNHNS and CDR2 is SASEGT. V shed 5 bases and J 12 bases; nucleotides not matched to a gene: 12. This CDR3 spans 15 amino acids.

This clonotype was seen repeatedly, ten times or more. CDR3 DNA: TGTGCCAGCAGCTTAGGGGACGCAGGTCGAGCTTTCTTT. Translation gives CASSLGDAGRAFF. This chain uses TRBV7-2 with TRBJ1-1, with a weak D call TRBD1 (5 bases). The CDR3 is 13 amino acids. V was shortened by 1 base and J by 10 bases, with 13 bases between the two germline ends. Germline V lookup: CDR1 SGHTA, CDR2 FQGNSA. Full variable domain (rest looked up from reference TRBV7-2 and TRBJ1-1): GAGVSQSPSNKVTEKGKDVELRCDPISGHTALYWYRQSLGQGLEFLIYFQGNSAPDKSGLPSDRFSAERTGGSVSTLTIQRTQQEDSAVYLCASSLGDAGRAFFGQGTRLTVV.

The chain has TRBV6-5 and TRBJ2-7, with 10 nucleotides matching TRBD2. This CDR3 spans 17 amino acids. The trim removed 0 bases at V and 3 bases at J, leaving 8 bases unmatched. Germline-derived CDR1 and CDR2 are MNHEY and SVGAGI. CDR3 sequence: CASSYSPSGSILYEQYF. DNA for the CDR3: TGTGCCAGCAGTTACTCGCCTAGCGGGAGTATACTCTACGAGCAGTACTTC.

This clonotype turned up a few times. The chain employs TRBV2 and TRBJ1-5; the match to TRBD1 covers 9 bases. The CDR3 length is 14 residues. With 5 bases clipped from V and 4 bases from J, the junction kept 3 bases outside the gene matches. Germline V gene data show CDR1 as SNHLY and CDR2 as FYNNEI. Here the CDR3 reads CASSTGGRNQPQHF. The CDR3 nucleotides read TGTGCCAGCAGTACAGGGGGCCGTAATCAGCCCCAGCATTTT.

The chain couples TRBV19 to TRBJ2-6; 12 bases line up with TRBD2. CDR3 length: 19 amino acids. V shed 4 bases, J shed 0 bases, and the junction held 7 bases outside the gene matches. The germline gives CDR1 LNHDA, CDR2 SQIVND (reference sequence). CDR3 in DNA: TGTGCCAGTAGTAGTACAACTAGCGGGAGGCTCTCTGGGGCCAACGTCCTGACTTTC. It is translated as CASSSTTSGRLSGANVLTF. The whole variable domain, filled in from reference TRBV19 and TRBJ2-6, reads DGGITQSPKYLFRKEGQNVTLSCEQNLNHDAMYWYRQDPGQGLRLIYYSQIVNDFQKGDIAEGYSVSREKKESFPLTVTSAQKNPTAFYLCASSSTTSGRLSGANVLTFGAGSRLTVL.

The V gene is TRBV9, the J gene TRBJ1-1, with D unresolved. V lost 0 bases to trimming and J lost 5 bases, with 11 bases between them. Germline V gene data show CDR1 as SGDLS and CDR2 as YYNGEE. This CDR3 has 14 residues. The CDR3 protein is CASSVVNGLTEAFF. CDR3 sequence (DNA): TGTGCCAGCAGCGTAGTTAACGGCTTGACTGAAGCTTTCTTT.

This clonotype was found a few times. The gene calls are TRBV5-1 and TRBJ2-7, with TRBD1 identical over 9 bases. With V trimmed by 4 bases and J by 3 bases, 8 bases remained unmatched. Germline CDR1 and CDR2: SGHRS and YFSETQ. CDR3 length equals 15 residues. CDR3 amino acids: CASSAGLGQGYEQYF. Written as DNA, the CDR3 is TGCGCCAGCAGCGCGGGACTGGGACAGGGCTACGAGCAGTACTTC.

This clonotype was detected a few times. The V and J genes are TRBV12-3 or TRBV12-4 and TRBJ2-1; TRBD2 might be the D (6 bases). The CDR3 is 16 amino acids. V lost 6 bases and J 7 bases, leaving 22 bases between the germline ends. CDR3 loop: CASRPLGLQYLNEQFF. The CDR3 DNA is TGTGCCAGCAGGCCCTTAGGACTACAATACCTAAATGAGCAGTTCTTC.

This clonotype showed up many times. The chain carries TRBV6-5 and TRBJ2-3, with D possibly being TRBD1 (5 bases). V lost 2 bases to trimming and J lost 2 bases, with 11 bases between them. This CDR3 contains 15 residues. Germline CDR1 MNHEY, CDR2 SVGAGI. The CDR3 region is CASSYGAGPTDTQYF. The CDR3 DNA reads TGTGCCAGCAGTTACGGGGCAGGGCCCACAGATACGCAGTATTTT.

The V gene is TRBV20-1, the J gene TRBJ1-1, with 9 bases fitting TRBD1. Germline trimming cut 1 base from V and 7 bases from J; bases unmatched to any gene: 4. Germline CDR1 DFQATT, CDR2 SNEGSKA (reference sequence). CDR3 length: 13 residues. The CDR3 protein is CSARVTGGGEAFF. The CDR3 DNA reads TGCAGTGCTAGAGTGACAGGGGGGGGTGAAGCTTTCTTT.

The chain uses TRBV29-1 and TRBJ2-6; the match to TRBD1 covers 7 bases. Trimming cost V 6 bases and J 4 bases; bases outside gene matches: 6. The CDR3 covers 14 residues. Per the germline V gene, CDR1 is SQVTM and CDR2 is ANQGSEA. The CDR3 sequence is CSVETGRGANVLTF. CDR3 sequence (DNA): TGCAGCGTCGAGACAGGGCGGGGGGCCAACGTCCTGACTTTC.

The chain combines TRBV15 with TRBJ2-5; D is uncertain. Deletions cut 1 base from V and 1 base from J, with 4 bases between. Per the germline V gene, CDR1 is LNHNV and CDR2 is YYDKDF (reference sequence). The CDR3 consists of 13 residues. The CDR3 sequence is CATSRGFQETQYF. The CDR3 bases are TGTGCCACCAGCAGAGGGTTCCAAGAGACCCAGTACTTC.

At least ten counts were recorded for this clonotype. V usage is TRBV5-1 and J usage is TRBJ1-1; the D is unclear. The V and J ends lost 4 bases and 8 bases respectively, with 12 bases between them. The CDR3 extends over 12 amino acids. Germline lookup yields CDR1 SGHRS and CDR2 YFSETQ. The CDR3 bases are TGCGCCAGCAGCGGCATGGGGTCAGAAGCTTTCTTT. Its translation: CASSGMGSEAFF.

In its sample, this clonotype was seen many times. The chain recombines TRBV28 with TRBJ2-1; 10 positions match TRBD2. Per germline, CDR1 MDHEN and CDR2 SYDVKM. Trimming cost V 4 bases and J 5 bases; bases outside gene matches: 8. The CDR3 runs 16 residues. The CDR3 reads CASSSAQREGNNEQFF. The CDR3 DNA reads TGTGCCAGCAGTTCAGCTCAGCGGGAGGGAAACAATGAGCAGTTCTTC. Variable domain in full (rest from reference TRBV28 and TRBJ2-1): DVKVTQSSRYLVKRTGEKVFLECVQDMDHENMFWYRQDPGLGLRLIYFSYDVKMKEKGDIPEGYSVSREKKERFSLILESASTNQTSMYLCASSSAQREGNNEQFFGPGTRLTVL.

This sequence joins TRBV7-6 and TRBJ2-7; D may correspond to TRBD1 or TRBD2 (5 bases each). The CDR3 is 15 amino acids. V was clipped by 2 bases and J by 6 bases, with 17 bases between them. CDR1 SGHVS and CDR2 FNYEAQ come from the germline V gene. The CDR3 sequence: CASSLQGPPMGEQYF. For the CDR3, the DNA is TGTGCCAGCAGCTTACAGGGACCTCCCATGGGCGAGCAGTACTTC.

This clonotype was seen many times. The chain has TRBV29-1 and TRBJ2-7; D might be TRBD1 (6 bases). From germline, CDR1 is SQVTM and CDR2 ANQGSEA. The CDR3 is 13 amino acids. The germline V and J ends were trimmed by 5 bases and 1 base, with 12 bases remaining between them. Here the CDR3 DNA reads TGCAGCGTTATGACAGGCCTATCCTACGAGCAGTACTTC. Translating it yields CSVMTGLSYEQYF.

This clonotype was picked up many times. V is TRBV12-3 or TRBV12-4 and J is TRBJ2-7; TRBD2 agrees at 9 bases. The CDR3 is 14 residues long. Unmatched junction bases numbered 7, after V lost 6 bases and J lost 4 bases. This CDR3 reads CASRPGLAGYEQYF. CDR3 bases: TGTGCCAGCAGACCGGGACTAGCTGGGTACGAGCAGTACTTC.

This sequence joins TRBV28 and TRBJ2-6, with D uncertain. The CDR3 length is 15 residues. Per germline, CDR1 MDHEN and CDR2 SYDVKM. The V and J ends lost 6 bases and 2 bases respectively, with 11 bases between them. CDR3 sequence (DNA): TGTGCCAGCAGCCTCAATTTACCTGGGGCCAACGTCCTGACTTTC. As protein: CASSLNLPGANVLTF.

This clonotype showed up just once. This rearrangement joins TRBV18 to TRBJ2-1; 7 bases align to TRBD1. V trimming: 6 bases; J trimming: 0 bases; junction bases outside the gene matches: 8. The CDR3 is made up of 16 amino acids. CDR1 and CDR2 from the germline V gene are KGHSH and LQKENI. The CDR3 region is CASSRQAGGSYNEQFF. The DNA of the CDR3 is TGTGCCAGCTCCAGACAGGCAGGGGGCTCCTACAATGAGCAGTTCTTC.

This clonotype was picked up many times. The chain uses TRBV15 and TRBJ2-5, with D tentatively TRBD1 or TRBD2 (5 bases each). Trimming took off 8 bases at V and 2 bases at J, with 12 bases between the two ends. CDR1 and CDR2 (germline): LNHNV, YYDKDF (reference sequence). The CDR3 has 13 residues. In DNA form, the CDR3 reads TGTGCCACCGATGGGACGGGACAAGAGACCCAGTACTTC. Translating gives CATDGTGQETQYF.

This clonotype was counted at least ten times. The rearrangement joins TRBV29-1 to TRBJ2-4, with 14 bases matching TRBD2. Germline V gene lookup returns CDR1 SQVTM and CDR2 ANQGSEA. V was pared by 6 bases and J by 6 bases, with 19 bases of the junction left unmatched. The CDR3 runs 19 residues. CDR3 bases: TGCAGCGTCGGATCGGGACTAGCGGGAGATAAGACTTCCAGAAACATTCAGTACTTC. As protein: CSVGSGLAGDKTSRNIQYF.

The chain uses TRBV4-3 and TRBJ2-1, with D possibly called TRBD1 or TRBD2 (9 bases each). V was pared by 5 bases and J by 7 bases, with 24 bases between. Germline V gene lookup returns CDR1 LGHNA and CDR2 YSLEER. The CDR3 consists of 17 residues. The CDR3 protein is CASSNEGASGTGNEQFF. The CDR3 nucleotides are TGCGCCAGCAGCAATGAGGGAGCTAGCGGGACAGGGAATGAGCAGTTCTTC.